This T cell receptor (beta chain) was captured in a study of OX40 agonist ivuxolimab in advanced cancers. The repertoire was sequenced with immunoSEQ multiplex PCR; TCRdb's copy has only in-frame clones and lacks some. Here the sample spans some 38,000 clones, approximately 90% being singletons. Study results and limitations: The work left the antigen specificity of expanded peripheral T cells undetermined.

Turning to this clone: Antigen specificity is unknown.

The junction had 7 bases not matched to a gene; V was cut back by 2 bases and J by 6 bases. The length of the CDR3 is 14 residues. Per germline, CDR1 SEHNR and CDR2 FQNEAQ (reference sequence). The rearrangement joins TRBV7-9 to TRBJ2-7; TRBD2 agrees at 7 bases. The starting material was CD4+ or CD8+ T cells sorted from blood, obtained in a trial of the OX40 agonist ivuxolimab. The clonotype comes from an adult with an advanced solid tumor such as melanoma, head and neck, liver or kidney cancer. CDR3: CASSLRGGGVEQYF. DNA for the CDR3: TGTGCCAGCAGCTTACGTGGTGGGGGGGTCGAGCAGTACTTC. Variable domain in full (rest from reference TRBV7-9 and TRBJ2-7): DTGVSQNPRHKITKRGQNVTFRCDPISEHNRLYWYRQTLGQGPEFLTYFQNEAQLEKSRLLSDRFSAERPKGSFSTLEIQRTEQGDSAMYLCASSLRGGGVEQYFGPGTRLTVT.